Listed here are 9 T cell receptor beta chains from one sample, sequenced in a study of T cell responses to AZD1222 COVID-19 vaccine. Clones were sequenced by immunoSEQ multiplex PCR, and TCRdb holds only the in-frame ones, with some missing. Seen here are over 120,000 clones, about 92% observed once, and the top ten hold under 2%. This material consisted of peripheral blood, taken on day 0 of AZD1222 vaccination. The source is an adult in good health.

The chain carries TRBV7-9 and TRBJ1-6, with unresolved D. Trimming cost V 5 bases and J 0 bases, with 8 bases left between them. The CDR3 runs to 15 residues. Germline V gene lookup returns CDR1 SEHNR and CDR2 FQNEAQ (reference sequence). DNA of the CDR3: TGTGCCAGCAGCCCCCTACTCTCCTATAATTCACCCCTCCACTTT. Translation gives CASSPLLSYNSPLHF.

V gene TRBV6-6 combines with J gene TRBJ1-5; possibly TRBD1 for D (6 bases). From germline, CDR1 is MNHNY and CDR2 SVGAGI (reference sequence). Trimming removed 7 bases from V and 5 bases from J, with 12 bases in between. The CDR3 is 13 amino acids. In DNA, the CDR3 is TGTGCCAGCACGGAACAGGGCGATCAGCCCCAGCATTTT. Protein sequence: CASTEQGDQPQHF.

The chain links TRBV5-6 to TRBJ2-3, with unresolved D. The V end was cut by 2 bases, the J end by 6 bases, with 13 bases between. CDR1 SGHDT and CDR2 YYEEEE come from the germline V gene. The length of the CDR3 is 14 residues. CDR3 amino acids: CASSFQDGPDTQYF. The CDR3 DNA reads TGTGCCAGCAGCTTTCAAGACGGCCCCGATACGCAGTATTTT.

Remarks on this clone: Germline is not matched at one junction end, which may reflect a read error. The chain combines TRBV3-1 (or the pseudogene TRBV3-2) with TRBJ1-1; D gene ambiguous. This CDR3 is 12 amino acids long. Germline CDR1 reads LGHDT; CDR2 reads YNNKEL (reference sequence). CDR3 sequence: CASSQGALSAFF. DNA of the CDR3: TGTGCCAGCAGCCAAGGTGCCCTGTCTGCTTTTTTT.

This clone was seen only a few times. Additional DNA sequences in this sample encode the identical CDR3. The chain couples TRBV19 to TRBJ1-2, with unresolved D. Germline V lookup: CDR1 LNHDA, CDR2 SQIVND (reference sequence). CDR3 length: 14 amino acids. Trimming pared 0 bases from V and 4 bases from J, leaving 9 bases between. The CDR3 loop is CASSIDPPGYGYTF. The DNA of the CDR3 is TGTGCCAGTAGTATAGACCCACCTGGCTATGGCTACACCTTC.

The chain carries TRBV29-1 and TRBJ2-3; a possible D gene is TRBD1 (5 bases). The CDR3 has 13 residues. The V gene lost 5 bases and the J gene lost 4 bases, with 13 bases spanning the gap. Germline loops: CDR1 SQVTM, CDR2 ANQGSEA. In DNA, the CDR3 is TGCAGCGTTTTTAAGGCAGGGCCAGATACGCAGTATTTT. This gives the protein CSVFKAGPDTQYF.

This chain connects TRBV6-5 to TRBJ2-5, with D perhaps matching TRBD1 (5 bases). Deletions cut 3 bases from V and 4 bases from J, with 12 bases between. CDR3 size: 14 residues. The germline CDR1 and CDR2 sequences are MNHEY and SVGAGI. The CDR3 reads CASSYRQGRETQYF. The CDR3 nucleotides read TGTGCCAGCAGTTATCGGCAGGGTCGAGAGACCCAGTACTTC.

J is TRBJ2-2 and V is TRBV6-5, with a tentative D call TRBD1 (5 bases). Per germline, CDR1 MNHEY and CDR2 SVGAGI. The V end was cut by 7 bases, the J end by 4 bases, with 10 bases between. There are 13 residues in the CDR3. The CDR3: CASTIDSTGELFF. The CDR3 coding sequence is TGTGCCAGCACCATAGACAGCACCGGGGAGCTGTTTTTT.

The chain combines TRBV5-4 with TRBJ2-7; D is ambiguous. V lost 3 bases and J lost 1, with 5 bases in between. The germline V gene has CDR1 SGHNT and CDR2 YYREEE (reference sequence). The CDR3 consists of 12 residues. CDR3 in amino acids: CASSSRSYEQYF. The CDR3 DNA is TGTGCCAGCAGCTCCCGGTCCTACGAGCAGTACTTC.